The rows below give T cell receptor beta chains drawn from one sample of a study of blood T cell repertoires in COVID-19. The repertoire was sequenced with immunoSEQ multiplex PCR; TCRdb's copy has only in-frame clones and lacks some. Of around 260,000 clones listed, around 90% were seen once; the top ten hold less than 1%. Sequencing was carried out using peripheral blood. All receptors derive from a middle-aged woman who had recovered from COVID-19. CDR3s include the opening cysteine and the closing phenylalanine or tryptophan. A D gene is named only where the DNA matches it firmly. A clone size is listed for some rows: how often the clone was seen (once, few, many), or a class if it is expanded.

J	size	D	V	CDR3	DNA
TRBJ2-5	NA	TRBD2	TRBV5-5	CASSWSGSEGETQYF	TGTGCCAGCAGCTGGAGCGGGAGCGAGGGAGAGACCCAGTACTTC
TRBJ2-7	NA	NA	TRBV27	CASSRLAGEQYF	TGTGCCAGCAGTAGACTTGCAGGGGAGCAGTACTTC
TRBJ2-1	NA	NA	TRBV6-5	CASLLLAEQFF	TGTGCCAGCCTTCTCCTAGCTGAGCAGTTCTTC
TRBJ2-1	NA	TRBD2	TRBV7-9	CASSYLTGGGAQQFF	TGTGCCAGCAGCTATCTAACGGGCGGGGGGGCACAGCAGTTCTTC
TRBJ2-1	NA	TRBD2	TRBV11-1	CASSLTTSEYNEQFF	TGTGCCAGCAGCTTAACTACTAGCGAGTATAATGAGCAGTTCTTC
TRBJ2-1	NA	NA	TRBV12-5	CASGLAPRNEQFF	TGTGCTAGTGGTTTGGCCCCTAGGAATGAGCAGTTCTTC
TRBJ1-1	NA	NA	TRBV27	CASSLYPVNTEAFF	TGTGCCAGCAGTTTATATCCCGTGAACACTGAAGCTTTCTTT
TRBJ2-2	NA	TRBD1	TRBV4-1	CASSQVGQGTGELFF	TGCGCCAGCAGCCAAGTGGGACAGGGGACCGGGGAGCTGTTTTTT
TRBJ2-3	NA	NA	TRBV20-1	CSASPSEGPTDTQYF	TGCAGTGCTAGTCCTAGCGAGGGCCCCACAGATACGCAGTATTTT
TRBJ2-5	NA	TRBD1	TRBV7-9	CASRDRGVETQYF	TGTGCCAGCCGGGACAGGGGTGTAGAGACCCAGTACTTC
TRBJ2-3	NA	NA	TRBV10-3	CAIAEQFTDTQYF	TGTGCCATCGCCGAACAATTCACAGATACGCAGTATTTT
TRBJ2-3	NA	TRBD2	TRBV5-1	CASSLGLAKDTDTQYF	TGCGCCAGCAGCTTGGGACTAGCGAAGGACACAGATACGCAGTATTTT
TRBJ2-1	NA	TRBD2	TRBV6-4	CASSPGLAGESLFF	TGTGCCAGCAGTCCCGGACTAGCGGGAGAGTCCCTGTTCTTC
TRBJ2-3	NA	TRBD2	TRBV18	CASSPPGLAYTDTQYF	TGTGCCAGCTCACCCCCGGGACTAGCCTACACAGATACGCAGTATTTT
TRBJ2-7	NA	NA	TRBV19	CASSLRTIGSYEQYF	TGTGCCAGTAGCCTCCGGACTATTGGCTCCTACGAGCAGTACTTC
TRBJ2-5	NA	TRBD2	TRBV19	CASTSVLAGVPRETQYF	TGTGCCAGTACGTCAGTCCTAGCGGGAGTCCCCCGGGAGACCCAGTACTTC
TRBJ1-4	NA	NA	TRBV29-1	CSAQTNEKLFF	TGCAGCGCTCAGACTAATGAAAAACTGTTTTTT
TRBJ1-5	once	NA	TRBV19	CATTGRGNQPQHF	TGTGCCACCACAGGGAGGGGCAATCAGCCCCAGCATTTT
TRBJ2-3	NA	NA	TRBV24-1	CATSEGVSFTDTQYF	TGTGCCACCAGTGAGGGCGTCAGTTTCACAGATACGCAGTATTTT
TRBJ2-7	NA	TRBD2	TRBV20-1	CSASSSGTYEQYF	TGCAGTGCTAGTTCTAGCGGTACCTACGAGCAGTACTTC
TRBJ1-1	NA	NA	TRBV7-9	CASSPPRGNAFF	TGTGCCAGCAGCCCCCCGCGGGGAAACGCTTTCTTT
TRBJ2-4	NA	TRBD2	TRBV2	CAGQGLANIQYF	TGTGCCGGCCAGGGACTAGCAAACATTCAGTACTTC
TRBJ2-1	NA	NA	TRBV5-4	CASSTGQSSYNEQFF	TGTGCCAGCAGCACCGGACAGAGCTCCTACAATGAGCAGTTCTTC
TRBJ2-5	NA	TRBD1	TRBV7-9	CASSEGTGQETQYF	TGTGCCAGCAGCGAAGGGACAGGCCAAGAGACCCAGTACTTC
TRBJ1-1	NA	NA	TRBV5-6	CASSSGRHLNTEAFF	TGTGCCAGCAGCTCCGGAAGACACCTCAACACTGAAGCTTTCTTT
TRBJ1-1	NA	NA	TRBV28	CASSPPDSMNTEAFF	TGTGCCAGCAGCCCACCCGACAGCATGAACACTGAAGCTTTCTTT
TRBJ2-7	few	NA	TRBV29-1	CSVHSGEAYEQYF	TGCAGCGTCCACTCCGGGGAGGCCTACGAGCAGTACTTC
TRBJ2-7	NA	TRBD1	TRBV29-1	CSVVDSGQPYEQYF	TGCAGCGTTGTGGACTCGGGACAGCCCTACGAGCAGTACTTC
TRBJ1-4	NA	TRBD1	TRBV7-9	CASSSRGSNEKLFF	TGTGCCAGCAGCTCCAGGGGGTCTAATGAAAAACTGTTTTTT
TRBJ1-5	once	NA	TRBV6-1	CASSEYPGRGYGNQPQHF	TGTGCCAGCAGTGAATACCCCGGGAGGGGTTATGGCAATCAGCCCCAGCATTTT
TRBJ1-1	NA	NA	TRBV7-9	CASSSQGSEAFF	TGTGCCAGCAGCTCGCAGGGGTCTGAAGCTTTCTTT
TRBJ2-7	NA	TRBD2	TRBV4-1	CASSGTGGPYEQYF	TGCGCCAGCAGCGGAACGGGAGGGCCATACGAGCAGTACTTC